The present T cell receptor beta chain was sequenced within a study of blood T cells in healthy people across ages. Study-wide findings and caveats: The study found more naive CD4+ cells and higher diversity in long-lived than aged donors.

Deletions cut 7 bases from V and 5 bases from J, with 26 bases between. There are 17 residues in the CDR3. CDR1 is SGHTA, CDR2 FQGNSA, per germline. Worth noting for this clonotype: Its specificity is not known.

Primers used in a second PCR of roughly 7 to 12 cycles were a sample-barcoded 5' primer and a J-beta primer mix. Each cDNA molecule was tagged by a template-switch adaptor with 12 random nucleotides. From each sample, at least 3 million paired-end reads containing CDR3 were obtained. TCRdb reprocessed the 5' RACE reads with MiXCR, giving one entry per CDR3 protein. This table has some 1.1 million distinct CDR3 sequences, 30% to 40% appearing once. The chain uses TRBV7-2 and TRBJ1-1; tentative D call: TRBD1 (5 bases). This clonotype originated in a young man in good health. Sequenced sample: blood. The CDR3 DNA reads TGTGCCAGCACCCGGCGGGACTCACCTTATGGGTTGACTGAAGCTTTCTTT. Translation gives CASTRRDSPYGLTEAFF.